This T cell receptor beta chain stems from a study of cytomegalovirus exposure and HLA in healthy donors. Study-level results: In vitro testing confirmed a few CMV-associated chains as specific for CMV antigens.

Here immunoSEQ multiplex PCR was the method, and the copy in TCRdb shows in-frame clones only, minus some. The data hold roughly 80,000 clones, with approximately 90% observed a single time. Note on this clone: No antigen is known for it.

The donors were in the roughly 120-subject validation cohort; that cohort was separate from the roughly 680-subject first cohort. Sequences were obtained from PBMCs. The receptor's source is a man aged 25 to 45 in good health and CMV-seronegative.

The CDR3 coding sequence is TGTGCCAGCAGCTTAGGACTAGGGGAGTCAGACGAGCAGTACTTC. This sequence encodes CASSLGLGESDEQYF. J is TRBJ2-7 and V is TRBV7-2, with a tentative D call TRBD2 (6 bases). CDR3 length: 15 residues. V shed 1 base and J shed 5 bases, with 15 bases lying between them. CDR1 and CDR2 from the germline V gene are SGHTA and FQGNSA.